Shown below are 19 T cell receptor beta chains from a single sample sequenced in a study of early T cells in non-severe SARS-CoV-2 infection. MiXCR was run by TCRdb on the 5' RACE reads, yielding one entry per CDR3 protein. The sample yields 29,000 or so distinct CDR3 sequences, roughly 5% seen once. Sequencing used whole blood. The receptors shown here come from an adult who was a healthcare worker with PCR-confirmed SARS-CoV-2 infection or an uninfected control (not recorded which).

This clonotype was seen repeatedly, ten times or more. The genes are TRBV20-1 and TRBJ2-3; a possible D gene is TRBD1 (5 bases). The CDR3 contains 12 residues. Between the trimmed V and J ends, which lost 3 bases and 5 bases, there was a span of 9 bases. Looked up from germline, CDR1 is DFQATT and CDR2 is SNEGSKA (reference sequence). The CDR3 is CSARGQGDTQYF. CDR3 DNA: TGCAGTGCTAGGGGGCAAGGAGATACGCAGTATTTT.

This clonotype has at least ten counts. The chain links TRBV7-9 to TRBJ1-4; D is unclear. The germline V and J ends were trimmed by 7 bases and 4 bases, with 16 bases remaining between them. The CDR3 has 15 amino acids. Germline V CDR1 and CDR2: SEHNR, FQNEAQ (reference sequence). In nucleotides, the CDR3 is TGTGCCAGCACCCCCCTAGGGAGGAATAATGAAAAACTGTTTTTT. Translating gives CASTPLGRNNEKLFF.

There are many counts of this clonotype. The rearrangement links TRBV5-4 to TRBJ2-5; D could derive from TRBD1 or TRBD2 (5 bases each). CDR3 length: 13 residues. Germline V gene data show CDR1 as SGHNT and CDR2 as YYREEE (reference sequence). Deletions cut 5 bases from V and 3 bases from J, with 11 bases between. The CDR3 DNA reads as TGTGCCAGCAGGGATCGAGGGGAAGAGACCCAGTACTTC. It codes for CASRDRGEETQYF.

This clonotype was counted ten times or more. As DNA, the CDR3 is TGTGCCAGCAGCTCCCAGAGCGGTAGCGAGACCCAGTACTTC. The encoded protein is CASSSQSGSETQYF. The chain carries TRBV7-2 and TRBJ2-5; D may be TRBD2 (5 bases). The CDR3 has 14 amino acids. V was shortened by 4 bases and J by 5 bases, with 14 bases between the two germline ends. Per the germline V gene, CDR1 is SGHTA and CDR2 is FQGNSA.

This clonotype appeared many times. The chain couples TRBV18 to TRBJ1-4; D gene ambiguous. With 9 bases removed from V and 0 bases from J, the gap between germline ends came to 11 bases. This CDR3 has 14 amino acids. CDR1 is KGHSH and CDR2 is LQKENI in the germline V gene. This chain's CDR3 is CASRHTSTNEKLFF. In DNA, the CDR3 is TGTGCCAGTCGACACACCTCAACTAATGAAAAACTGTTTTTT.

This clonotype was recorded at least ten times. The CDR3 region has the DNA TGCAGTGCGCGGAGCGGGACAGGGAATTCCCCTTACGAGCAGTACTTC. The encoded protein is CSARSGTGNSPYEQYF. This chain uses TRBV20-1 with TRBJ2-7; the match to TRBD1 covers 9 bases. Germline CDR1 and CDR2: DFQATT and SNEGSKA (reference sequence). The CDR3 spans 16 residues. V lost 6 bases and J lost 4; bases outside the gene matches: 16.

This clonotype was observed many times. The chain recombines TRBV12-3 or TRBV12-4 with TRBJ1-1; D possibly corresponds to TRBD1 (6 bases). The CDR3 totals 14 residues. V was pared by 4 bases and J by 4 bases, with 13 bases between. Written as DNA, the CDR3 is TGTGCCAGCAGTTACGGCAGGGGAACCACTGAAGCTTTCTTT. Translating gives CASSYGRGTTEAFF.

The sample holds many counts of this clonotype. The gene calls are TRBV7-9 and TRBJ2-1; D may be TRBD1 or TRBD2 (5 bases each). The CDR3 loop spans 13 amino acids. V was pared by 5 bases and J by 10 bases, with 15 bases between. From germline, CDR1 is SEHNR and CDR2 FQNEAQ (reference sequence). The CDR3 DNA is TGTGCCAGCAGCAGGGACCTACCTTGGGAGCAGTTCTTC. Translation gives CASSRDLPWEQFF.

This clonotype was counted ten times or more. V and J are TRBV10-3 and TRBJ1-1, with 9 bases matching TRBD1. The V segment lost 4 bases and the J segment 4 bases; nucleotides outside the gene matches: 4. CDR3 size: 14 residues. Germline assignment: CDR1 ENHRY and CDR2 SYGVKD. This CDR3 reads CAISAGTGLTEAFF. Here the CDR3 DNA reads TGTGCCATCAGTGCCGGGACAGGGCTCACTGAAGCTTTCTTT.

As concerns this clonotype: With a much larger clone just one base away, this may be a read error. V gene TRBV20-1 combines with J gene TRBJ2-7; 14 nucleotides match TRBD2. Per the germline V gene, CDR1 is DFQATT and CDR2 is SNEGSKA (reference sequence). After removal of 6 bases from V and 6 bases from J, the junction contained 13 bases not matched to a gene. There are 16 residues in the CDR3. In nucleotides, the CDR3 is TGCAGTGCCAGGACTAGCGGGAGGACGGGGGCCTTCGAGCAGTACTTC. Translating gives CSARTSGRTGAFEQYF.

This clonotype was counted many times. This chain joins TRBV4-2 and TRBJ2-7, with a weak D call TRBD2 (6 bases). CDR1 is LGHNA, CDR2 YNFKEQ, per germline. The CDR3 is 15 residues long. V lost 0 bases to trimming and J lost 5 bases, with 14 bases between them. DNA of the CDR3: TGTGCCAGCAGCCAAGATCGCGGGAAACCCCACGAGCAGTACTTC. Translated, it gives CASSQDRGKPHEQYF.

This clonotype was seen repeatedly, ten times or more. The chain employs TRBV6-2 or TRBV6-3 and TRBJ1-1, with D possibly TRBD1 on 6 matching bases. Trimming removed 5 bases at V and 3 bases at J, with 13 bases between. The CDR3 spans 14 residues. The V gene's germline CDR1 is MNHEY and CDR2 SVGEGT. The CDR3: CASSVTGRHTEAFF. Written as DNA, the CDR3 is TGTGCCAGCAGTGTTACAGGGAGGCACACTGAAGCTTTCTTT.

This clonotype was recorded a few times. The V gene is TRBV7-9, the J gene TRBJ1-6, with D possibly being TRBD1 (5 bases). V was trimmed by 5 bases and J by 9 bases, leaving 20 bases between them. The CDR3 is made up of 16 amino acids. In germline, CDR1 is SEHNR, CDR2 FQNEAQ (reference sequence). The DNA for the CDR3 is TGTGCCAGCAGCCTCATAGTGGCAGGGAGGGCTTCACCCCTCCACTTT. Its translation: CASSLIVAGRASPLHF.

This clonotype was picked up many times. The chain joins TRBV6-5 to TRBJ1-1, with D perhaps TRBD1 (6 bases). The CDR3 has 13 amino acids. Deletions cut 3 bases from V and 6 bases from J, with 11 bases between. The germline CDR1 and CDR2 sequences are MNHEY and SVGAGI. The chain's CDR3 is CASSYQGRSEAFF. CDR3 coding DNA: TGTGCCAGCAGTTATCAGGGGCGCTCTGAAGCTTTCTTT.

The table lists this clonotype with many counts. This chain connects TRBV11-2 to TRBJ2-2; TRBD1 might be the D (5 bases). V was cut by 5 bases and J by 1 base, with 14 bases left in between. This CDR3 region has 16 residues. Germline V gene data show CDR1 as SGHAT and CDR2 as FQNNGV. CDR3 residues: CASSRTGLGNTGELFF. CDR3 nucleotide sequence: TGTGCCAGCAGCCGAACAGGTCTCGGGAACACCGGGGAGCTGTTTTTT.

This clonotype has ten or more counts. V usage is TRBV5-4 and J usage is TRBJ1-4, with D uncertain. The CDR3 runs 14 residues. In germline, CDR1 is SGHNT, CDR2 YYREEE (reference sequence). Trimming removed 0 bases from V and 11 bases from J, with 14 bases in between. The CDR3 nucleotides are TGTGCCAGCAGCTTGGCCGGATCAAATGGGAAACTGTTTTTT. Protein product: CASSLAGSNGKLFF.

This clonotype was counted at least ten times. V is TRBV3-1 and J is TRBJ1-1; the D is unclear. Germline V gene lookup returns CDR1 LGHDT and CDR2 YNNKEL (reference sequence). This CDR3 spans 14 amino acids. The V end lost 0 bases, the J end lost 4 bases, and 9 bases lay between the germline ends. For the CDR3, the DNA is TGTGCCAGCAGCCAAGATTCCGGGGTCACTGAAGCTTTCTTT. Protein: CASSQDSGVTEAFF.

The CDR3 protein is CASSFRGALRNTEAFF. The CDR3 DNA reads as TGTGCCAGCAGTTTCCGCGGGGCGCTCAGGAACACTGAAGCTTTCTTT. V gene TRBV12-3 or TRBV12-4 combines with J gene TRBJ1-1, with a possible D match to TRBD1 (5 bases). This CDR3 comprises 16 residues. Trimming took 3 bases from V and 1 from J, leaving 15 bases between them.

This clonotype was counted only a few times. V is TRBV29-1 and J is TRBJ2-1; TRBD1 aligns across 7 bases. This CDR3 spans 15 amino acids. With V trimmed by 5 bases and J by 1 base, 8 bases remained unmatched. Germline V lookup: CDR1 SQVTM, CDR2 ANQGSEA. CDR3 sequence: CSVRPPTGSYNEQFF. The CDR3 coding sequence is TGCAGCGTTCGACCCCCGACAGGGTCCTACAATGAGCAGTTCTTC.